The rows below give T cell receptor beta chains drawn from one sample of a study of T cell responses to AZD1222 COVID-19 vaccine. Sequencing used immunoSEQ multiplex PCR; TCRdb keeps in-frame clones, though not all of them. The data show fewer than 130,000 clones, with roughly nine tenths seen just once and 3.2% held by the top ten. The specimen was peripheral blood, collected on day 0 of AZD1222 vaccination. These receptors were taken from an adult in good health. The CDR3 runs from the conserved cysteine through the conserved F or W. Each record gives: V gene, D gene, J gene, clone size, CDR3 protein, CDR3 DNA. D genes are given only for firm matches. The size field is filled for only some rows; it gives once, few, many or a size class.

>TRBV19|-|TRBJ2-1|-
CASSIGGRRFF
TGTGCCAGTAGTATTGGGGGTAGACGGTTCTTC
>TRBV5-4|-|TRBJ2-7|once
CASSLLPLGTYEQYF
TGTGCCAGCAGCCTGCTGCCCTTGGGGACCTACGAGCAGTACTTC
>TRBV7-3|TRBD2|TRBJ2-7|-
CASSRSGGPAYEQYF
TGTGCCAGCAGCCGAAGCGGGGGCCCTGCCTACGAGCAGTACTTC
>TRBV13|-|TRBJ2-7|-
CASSVAYEQYF
TGTGCCAGCAGCGTCGCCTACGAGCAGTACTTC
>TRBV25-1|-|TRBJ1-1|-
CASSDPGGGDTEAFF
TGTGCCAGCAGTGACCCCGGGGGAGGGGACACTGAAGCTTTCTTT
>TRBV18|-|TRBJ2-7|-
CASSPSDTAEQYF
TGTGCCAGCTCACCGAGTGATACAGCCGAGCAGTACTTC
>TRBV15|-|TRBJ1-1|-
CATSGPMNTEAFF
TGTGCCACCTCAGGACCTATGAACACTGAAGCTTTCTTT
>TRBV25-1|TRBD2|TRBJ2-1|-
CASSELLASGSLNEQFF
TGTGCCAGCAGTGAGTTACTGGCTAGCGGGAGCCTCAATGAGCAGTTCTTC
>TRBV5-8|-|TRBJ1-5|few
CASRSQPNNQPQHF
TGTGCCAGCAGAAGCCAACCAAATAATCAGCCCCAGCATTTT
>TRBV28|TRBD1|TRBJ1-1|-
CASSLAPFTTGRIMNTEAFF
TGTGCCAGCAGTTTAGCCCCGTTTACGACAGGGAGAATCATGAACACTGAAGCTTTCTTT
>TRBV21-1|-|TRBJ2-3|-
CASSIRLAGGPGDTQYF
TGTGCCAGCAGCATACGACTAGCGGGGGGGCCAGGGGATACGCAGTATTTT
>TRBV28|TRBD1|TRBJ1-2|-
CASSSTGLRYGYTF
TGTGCCAGCAGTTCGACAGGGTTGAGGTATGGCTACACCTTC
>TRBV10-3|-|TRBJ2-7|-
CAIRRLGAYEQYF
TGTGCCATAAGGCGTTTAGGTGCCTACGAGCAGTACTTC
>TRBV28|TRBD1|TRBJ1-6|-
CAGQGVPDSPLHF
TGTGCCGGACAGGGAGTGCCGGATTCACCCCTCCACTTT
>TRBV18|-|TRBJ2-2|-
CASSPPGANTGELFF
TGTGCCAGCTCCCCCCCCGGGGCTAACACCGGGGAGCTGTTTTTT
>TRBV28|TRBD1|TRBJ1-4|-
CASSFLQGATNEKLFF
TGTGCCAGCAGTTTTTTACAGGGGGCAACTAATGAAAAACTGTTTTTT